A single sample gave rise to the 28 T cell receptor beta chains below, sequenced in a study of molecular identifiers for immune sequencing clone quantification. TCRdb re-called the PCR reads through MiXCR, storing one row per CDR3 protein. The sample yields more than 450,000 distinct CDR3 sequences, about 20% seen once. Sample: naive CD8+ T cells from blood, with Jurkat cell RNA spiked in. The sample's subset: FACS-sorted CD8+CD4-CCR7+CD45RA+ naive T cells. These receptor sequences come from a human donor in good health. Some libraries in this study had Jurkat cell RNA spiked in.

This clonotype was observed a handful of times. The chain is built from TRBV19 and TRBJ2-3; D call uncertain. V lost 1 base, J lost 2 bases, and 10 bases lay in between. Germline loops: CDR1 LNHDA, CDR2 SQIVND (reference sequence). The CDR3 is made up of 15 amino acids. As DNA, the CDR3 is TGTGCCAGTAGTATAGGTACGGGTAACACAGATACGCAGTATTTT. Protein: CASSIGTGNTDTQYF.

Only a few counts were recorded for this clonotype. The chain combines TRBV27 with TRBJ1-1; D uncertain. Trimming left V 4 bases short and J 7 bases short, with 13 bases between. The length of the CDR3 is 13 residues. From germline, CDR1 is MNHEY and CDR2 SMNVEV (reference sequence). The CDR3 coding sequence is TGTGCCAGCAGTTGGGGAAGTACCCTTGAAGCTTTCTTT. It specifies CASSWGSTLEAFF.

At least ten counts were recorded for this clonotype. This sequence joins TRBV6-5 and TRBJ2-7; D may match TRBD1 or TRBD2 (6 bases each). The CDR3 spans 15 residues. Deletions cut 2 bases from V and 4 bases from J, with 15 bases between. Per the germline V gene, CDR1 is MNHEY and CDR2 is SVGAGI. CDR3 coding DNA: TGTGCCAGCAGTTACGTCGGGGGCGCGGGTTACGAGCAGTACTTC. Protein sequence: CASSYVGGAGYEQYF.

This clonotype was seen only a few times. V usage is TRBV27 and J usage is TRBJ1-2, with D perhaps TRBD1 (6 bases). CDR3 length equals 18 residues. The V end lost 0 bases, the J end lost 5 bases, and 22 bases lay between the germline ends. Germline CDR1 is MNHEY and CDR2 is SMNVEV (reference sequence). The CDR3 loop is CASSLSAIGTSTWYGYTF. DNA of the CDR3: TGTGCCAGCAGTTTATCTGCGATAGGGACATCTACCTGGTATGGCTACACCTTC.

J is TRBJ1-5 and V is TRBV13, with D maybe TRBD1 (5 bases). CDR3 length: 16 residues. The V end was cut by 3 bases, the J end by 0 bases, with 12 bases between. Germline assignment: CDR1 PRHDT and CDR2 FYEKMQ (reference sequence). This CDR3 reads CASSFTGGLSNQPQHF. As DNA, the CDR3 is TGTGCCAGCAGCTTCACAGGCGGGCTTAGCAATCAGCCCCAGCATTTT.

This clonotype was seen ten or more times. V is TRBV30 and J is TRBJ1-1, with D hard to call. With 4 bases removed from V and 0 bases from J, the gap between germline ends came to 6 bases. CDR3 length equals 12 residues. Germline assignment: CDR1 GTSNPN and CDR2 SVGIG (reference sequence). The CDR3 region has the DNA TGTGCCTGGACCCTACTGAACACTGAAGCTTTCTTT. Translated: CAWTLLNTEAFF.

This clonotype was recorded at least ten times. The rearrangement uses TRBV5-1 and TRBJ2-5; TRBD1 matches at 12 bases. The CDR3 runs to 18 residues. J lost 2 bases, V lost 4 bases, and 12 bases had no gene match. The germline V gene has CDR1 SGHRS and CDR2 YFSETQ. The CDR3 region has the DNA TGCGCCAGCAGCGCCCGGGACAGGGGGCGTCAGTTGCAAGAGACCCAGTACTTC. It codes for CASSARDRGRQLQETQYF.

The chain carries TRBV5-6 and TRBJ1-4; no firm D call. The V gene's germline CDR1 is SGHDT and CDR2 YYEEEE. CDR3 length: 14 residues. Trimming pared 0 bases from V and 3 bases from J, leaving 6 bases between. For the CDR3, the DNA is TGTGCCAGCAGCTTGGACACGGCTAATGAAAAACTGTTTTTT. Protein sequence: CASSLDTANEKLFF.

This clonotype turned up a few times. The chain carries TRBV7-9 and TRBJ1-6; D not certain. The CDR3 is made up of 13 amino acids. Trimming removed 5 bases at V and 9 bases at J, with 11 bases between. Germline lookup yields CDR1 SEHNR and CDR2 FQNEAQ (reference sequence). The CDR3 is CASSTPVGSPLHF. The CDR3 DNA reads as TGTGCCAGCAGCACACCAGTTGGTTCACCCCTCCACTTT.

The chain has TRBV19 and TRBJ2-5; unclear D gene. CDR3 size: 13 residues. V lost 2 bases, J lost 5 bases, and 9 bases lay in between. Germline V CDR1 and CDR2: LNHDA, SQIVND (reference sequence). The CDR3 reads CASSIRHVETQYF. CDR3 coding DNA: TGTGCCAGTAGTATACGGCATGTGGAGACCCAGTACTTC.

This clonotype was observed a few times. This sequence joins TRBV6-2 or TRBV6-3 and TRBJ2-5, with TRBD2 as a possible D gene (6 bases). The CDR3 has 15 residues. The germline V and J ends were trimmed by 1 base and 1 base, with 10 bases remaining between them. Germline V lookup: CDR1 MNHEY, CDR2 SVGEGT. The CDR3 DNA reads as TGTGCCAGCAGTTACTTGGGAGGCACCCAAGAGACCCAGTACTTC. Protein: CASSYLGGTQETQYF.

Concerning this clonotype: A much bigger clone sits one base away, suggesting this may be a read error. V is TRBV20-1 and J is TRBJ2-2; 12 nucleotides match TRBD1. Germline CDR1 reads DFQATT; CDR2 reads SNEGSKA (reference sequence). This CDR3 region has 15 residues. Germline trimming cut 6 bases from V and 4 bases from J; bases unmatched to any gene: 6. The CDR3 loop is CSAQRDRGLTGELFF. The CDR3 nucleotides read TGCAGTGCACAAAGGGACAGGGGGCTCACCGGGGAGCTGTTTTTT.

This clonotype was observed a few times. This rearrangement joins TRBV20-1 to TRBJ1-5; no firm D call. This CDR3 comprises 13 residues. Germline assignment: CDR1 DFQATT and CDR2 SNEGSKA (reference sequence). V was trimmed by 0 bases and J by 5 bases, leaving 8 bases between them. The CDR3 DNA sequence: TGCAGTGCTAGAGAGATCAGCGATCAGCCCCAGCATTTT. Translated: CSAREISDQPQHF.

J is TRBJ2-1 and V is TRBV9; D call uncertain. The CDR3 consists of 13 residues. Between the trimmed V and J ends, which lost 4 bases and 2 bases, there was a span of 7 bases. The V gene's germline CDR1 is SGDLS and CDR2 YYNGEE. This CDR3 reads CASSLNTYNEQFF. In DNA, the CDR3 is TGTGCCAGCAGCCTGAACACCTACAATGAGCAGTTCTTC.

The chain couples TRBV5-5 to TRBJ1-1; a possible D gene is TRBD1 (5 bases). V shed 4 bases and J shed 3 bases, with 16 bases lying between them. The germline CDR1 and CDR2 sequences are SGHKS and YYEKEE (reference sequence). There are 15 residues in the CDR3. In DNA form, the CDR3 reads TGTGCCAGCAGCCCATTTACGGGGGTGGACACTGAAGCTTTCTTT. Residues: CASSPFTGVDTEAFF.

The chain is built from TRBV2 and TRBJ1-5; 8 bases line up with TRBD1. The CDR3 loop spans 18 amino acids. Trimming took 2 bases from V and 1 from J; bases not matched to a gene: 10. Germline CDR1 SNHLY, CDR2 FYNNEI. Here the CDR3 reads CASSEKRTGIPSNQPQHF. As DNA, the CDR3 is TGTGCCAGCAGTGAAAAAAGGACAGGGATACCGAGCAATCAGCCCCAGCATTTT.

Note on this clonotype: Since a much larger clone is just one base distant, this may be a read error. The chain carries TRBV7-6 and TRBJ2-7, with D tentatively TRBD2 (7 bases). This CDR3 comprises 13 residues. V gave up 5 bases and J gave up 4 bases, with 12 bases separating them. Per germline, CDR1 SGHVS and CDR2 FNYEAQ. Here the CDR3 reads CASSVGGAYEQYV. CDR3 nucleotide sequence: TGTGCCAGCAGCGTAGGGGGGGCATACGAGCAGTACGTC.

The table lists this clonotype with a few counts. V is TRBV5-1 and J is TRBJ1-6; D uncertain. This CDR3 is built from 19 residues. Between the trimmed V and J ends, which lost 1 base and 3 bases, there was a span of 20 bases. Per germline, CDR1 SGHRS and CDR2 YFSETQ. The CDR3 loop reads CASSLSTHVGRYYNSPLHF. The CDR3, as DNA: TGCGCCAGCAGCTTGTCCACTCATGTCGGCCGCTACTATAATTCACCCCTCCACTTT.

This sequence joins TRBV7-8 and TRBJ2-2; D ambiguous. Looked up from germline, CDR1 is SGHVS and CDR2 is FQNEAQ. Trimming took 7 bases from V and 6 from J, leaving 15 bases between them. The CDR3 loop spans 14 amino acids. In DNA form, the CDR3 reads TGTGCCAGCACCCCGGAAATGGGCGCCGGGGAGCTGTTTTTT. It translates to CASTPEMGAGELFF.

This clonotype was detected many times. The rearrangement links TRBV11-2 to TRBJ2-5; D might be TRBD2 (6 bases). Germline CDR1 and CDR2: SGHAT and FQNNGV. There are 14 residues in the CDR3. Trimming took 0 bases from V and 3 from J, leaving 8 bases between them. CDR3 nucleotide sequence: TGTGCCAGCAGCTTAGACTGGGAGGAAGAGACCCAGTACTTC. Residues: CASSLDWEEETQYF.

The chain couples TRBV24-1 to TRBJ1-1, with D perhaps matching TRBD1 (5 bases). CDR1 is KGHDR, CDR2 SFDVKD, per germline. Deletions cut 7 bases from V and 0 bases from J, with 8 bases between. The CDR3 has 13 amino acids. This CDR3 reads CATREQVNTEAFF. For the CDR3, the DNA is TGTGCCACCAGGGAACAGGTGAACACTGAAGCTTTCTTT.

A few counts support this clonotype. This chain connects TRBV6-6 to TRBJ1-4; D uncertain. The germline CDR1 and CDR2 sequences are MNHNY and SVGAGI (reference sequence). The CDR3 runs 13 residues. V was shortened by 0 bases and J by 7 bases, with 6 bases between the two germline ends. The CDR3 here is CASSYSVSEKLFF. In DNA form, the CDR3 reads TGTGCCAGCAGTTACTCTGTTAGTGAAAAACTGTTTTTT.

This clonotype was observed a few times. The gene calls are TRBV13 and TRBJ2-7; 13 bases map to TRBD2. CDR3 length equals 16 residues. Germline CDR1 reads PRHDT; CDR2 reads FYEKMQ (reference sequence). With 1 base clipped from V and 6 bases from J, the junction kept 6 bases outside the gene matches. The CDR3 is CASSLAGLAGVSEQYF. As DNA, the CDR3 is TGTGCCAGCAGCTTAGCTGGACTAGCGGGGGTTTCCGAGCAGTACTTC.

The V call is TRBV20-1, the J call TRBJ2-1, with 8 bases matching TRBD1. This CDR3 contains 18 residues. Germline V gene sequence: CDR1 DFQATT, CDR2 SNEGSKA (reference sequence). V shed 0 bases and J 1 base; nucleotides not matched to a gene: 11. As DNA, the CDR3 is TGCAGTGCTAGAGATTTTATCCCAGGGGGCCCATCCTACAATGAGCAGTTCTTC. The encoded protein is CSARDFIPGGPSYNEQFF.

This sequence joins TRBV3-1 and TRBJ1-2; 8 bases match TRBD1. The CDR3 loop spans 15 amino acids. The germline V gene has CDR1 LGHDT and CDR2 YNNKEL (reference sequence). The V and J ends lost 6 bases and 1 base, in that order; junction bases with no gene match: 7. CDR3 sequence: CASRPTGDLNYGYTF. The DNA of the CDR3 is TGTGCCAGCAGACCGACAGGGGACCTTAACTATGGCTACACCTTC.

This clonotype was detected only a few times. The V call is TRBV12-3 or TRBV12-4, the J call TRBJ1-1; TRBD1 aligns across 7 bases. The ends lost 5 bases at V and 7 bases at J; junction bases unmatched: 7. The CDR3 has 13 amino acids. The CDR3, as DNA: TGTGCCAGCAGTGGCCTGGGACAGATTGAAGCTTTCTTT. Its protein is CASSGLGQIEAFF.

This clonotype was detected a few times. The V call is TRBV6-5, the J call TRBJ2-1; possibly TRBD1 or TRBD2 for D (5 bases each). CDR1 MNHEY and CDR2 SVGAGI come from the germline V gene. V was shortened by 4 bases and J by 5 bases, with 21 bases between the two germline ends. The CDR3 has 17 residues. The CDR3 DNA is TGTGCCAGCAGTTCAAGGGGACGGGGCTGGAATAACAATGAGCAGTTCTTC. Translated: CASSSRGRGWNNNEQFF.

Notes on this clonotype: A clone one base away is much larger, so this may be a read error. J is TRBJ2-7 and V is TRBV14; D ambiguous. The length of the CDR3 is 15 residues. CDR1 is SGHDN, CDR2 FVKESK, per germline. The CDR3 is CASSQDRSPYYGQYF. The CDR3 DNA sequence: TGTGCCAGCAGCCAAGATCGGTCGCCGTACTACGGGCAGTACTTC.